This T cell receptor (beta chain) was recorded in a study of shared clonotypes between healthy human individuals. V was shortened by 5 bases and J by 5 bases, with 15 bases between the two germline ends. This CDR3 region has 14 residues. Germline V CDR1 and CDR2: SGHTA, FQGNSA. Produced via immunoSEQ multiplex PCR; TCRdb's table is partial and in-frame only. The top ten hold 0.1% to 0.15% of the sample, which has about 2 million clones, roughly 95% seen once. The sequenced sample was naive CD4+ T cells sorted from blood. Noted subset: CD45RA+ positively selected. The chain is built from TRBV7-2 and TRBJ2-5, with D tentatively TRBD2 (7 bases). This receptor was taken from a man between 18 and 29 years old in good health. CDR3 DNA: TGTGCCAGCAGCACCTCGGGGGGCGACGAGACCCAGTACTTC. Amino acids: CASSTSGGDETQYF.